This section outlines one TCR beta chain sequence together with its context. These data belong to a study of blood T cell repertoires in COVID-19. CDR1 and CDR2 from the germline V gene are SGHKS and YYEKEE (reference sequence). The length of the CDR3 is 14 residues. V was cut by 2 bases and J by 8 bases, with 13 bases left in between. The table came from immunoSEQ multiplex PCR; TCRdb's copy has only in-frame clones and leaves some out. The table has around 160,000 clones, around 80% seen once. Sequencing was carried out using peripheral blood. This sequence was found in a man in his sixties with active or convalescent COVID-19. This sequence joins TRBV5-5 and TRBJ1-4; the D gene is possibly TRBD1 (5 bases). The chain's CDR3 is CASSLEGAREKLFF. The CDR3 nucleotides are TGTGCCAGCAGCTTAGAAGGGGCGAGGGAAAAACTGTTTTTT.